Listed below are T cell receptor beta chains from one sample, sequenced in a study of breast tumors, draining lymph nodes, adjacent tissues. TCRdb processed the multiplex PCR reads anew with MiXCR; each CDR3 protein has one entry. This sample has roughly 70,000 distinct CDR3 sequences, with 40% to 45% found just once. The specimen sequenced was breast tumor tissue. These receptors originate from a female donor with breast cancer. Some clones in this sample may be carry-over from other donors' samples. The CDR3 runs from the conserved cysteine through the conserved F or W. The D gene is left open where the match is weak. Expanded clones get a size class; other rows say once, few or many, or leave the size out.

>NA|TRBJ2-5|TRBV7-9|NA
CASSSLDGTERAQYLETQYF
TGTGCCAGCAGCTCCCTGGACGGGACAGAGCGGGCGCAATATTTAGAGACCCAGTACTTC
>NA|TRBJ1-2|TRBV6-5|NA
CASSSRGGGADGYTF
TGTGCCAGCAGCTCCCGGGGAGGGGGGGCTGATGGCTACACCTTC
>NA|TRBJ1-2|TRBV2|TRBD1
CASSRTGEWGYTF
TGTGCCAGCAGTCGGACAGGGGAGTGGGGCTACACCTTC
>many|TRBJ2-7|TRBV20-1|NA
CSARRGNYEQYF
TGCAGTGCTAGGCGGGGAAACTACGAGCAGTACTTC
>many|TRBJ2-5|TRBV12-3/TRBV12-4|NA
CASSFSRETQYF
TGTGCCAGCAGTTTCTCCAGAGAGACCCAGTACTTC
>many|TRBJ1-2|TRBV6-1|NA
CASSRRDKNYGYTF
TGTGCCAGCAGCCGACGGGACAAGAACTATGGCTACACCTTC
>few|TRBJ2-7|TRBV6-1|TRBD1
CASSEGQVIYEQYF
TGTGCCAGCAGTGAGGGACAGGTTATCTACGAGCAGTACTTC
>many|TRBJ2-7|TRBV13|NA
CASRLEGAGEQYF
TGTGCCAGCAGGTTAGAGGGGGCGGGGGAGCAGTACTTC
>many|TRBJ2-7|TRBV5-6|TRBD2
CASSSTGLATYEQYF
TGTGCCAGCAGCTCAACGGGACTAGCCACCTACGAGCAGTACTTC
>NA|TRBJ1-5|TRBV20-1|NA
CSARDLETLRNQPQHF
TGCAGTGCTAGAGATCTGGAGACCCTTCGGAATCAGCCCCAGCATTTT
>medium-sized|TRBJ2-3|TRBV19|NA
CASSMSASTDTQYF
TGTGCCAGTAGTATGTCCGCCAGCACAGATACGCAGTATTTT
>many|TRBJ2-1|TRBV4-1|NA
CASSQRPDSYNEQFF
TGCGCCAGCAGCCAACGACCTGACTCCTACAATGAGCAGTTCTTC
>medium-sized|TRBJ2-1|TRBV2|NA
CASRVDEAGYEQFF
TGTGCCAGCAGGGTGGACGAAGCCGGCTATGAGCAGTTCTTC
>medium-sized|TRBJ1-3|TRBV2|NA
CASSPDSSSGNTIYF
TGTGCCAGCAGCCCGGACAGCAGCTCTGGAAACACCATATATTTT
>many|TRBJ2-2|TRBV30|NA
CAWGPEIGELFF
TGTGCCTGGGGCCCCGAGATCGGGGAGCTGTTTTTT
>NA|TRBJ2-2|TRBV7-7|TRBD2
CASSSQGGRDTGELFF
TGTGCTAGCAGCTCCCAAGGAGGGAGGGACACCGGGGAGCTGTTTTTT
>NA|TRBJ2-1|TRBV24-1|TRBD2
CATSDFGGGSYNEQFF
TGTGCCACCAGTGATTTTGGGGGGGGCTCCTACAATGAGCAGTTCTTC
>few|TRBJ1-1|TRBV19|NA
CATSRGNTEAFF
TGTGCCACATCCAGGGGGAACACTGAAGCTTTCTTT
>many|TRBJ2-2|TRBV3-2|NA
CASSHQRQHSNTGELFF
TGTGCCAGCAGCCACCAACGACAGCACTCGAACACCGGGGAGCTGTTTTTT
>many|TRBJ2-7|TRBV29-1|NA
CSVGRQPQGAYEQYF
TGCAGCGTTGGGCGACAGCCACAAGGGGCCTACGAGCAGTACTTC
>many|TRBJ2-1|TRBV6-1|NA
CASAREVYNEQFF
TGTGCCAGCGCCCGCGAGGTGTACAATGAGCAGTTCTTC